This TCR beta chain was observed in a study of response to subunit inactivated influenza vaccine. There are a few counts of this clonotype. TCRdb ran MiXCR on the RT-PCR reads and lists one entry per CDR3 protein. The table includes 150,000 to 200,000 distinct CDR3 sequences, 10% to 15% detected once. The same sample was also used in a study of T cells expressing NK-cell markers. That publication notes: Synthesis of TCR beta cDNA relied on 5'RACE template switching carrying UMIs.

The TCR was taken from a man in his forties or fifties who received an inactivated influenza vaccine. The sample consisted of CD8+ T cells sorted from PBMCs, taken 11 to 12 days after vaccination.

For the CDR3, the DNA is TGCAGCGCTATGGGTAGGCACACTGAAGCTTTCTTT. It translates to CSAMGRHTEAFF. The chain combines TRBV29-1 with TRBJ1-1; no definite D call. V was cut by 7 bases and J by 3 bases, with 12 bases left in between. Germline-derived CDR1 and CDR2 are SQVTM and ANQGSEA. The CDR3 spans 12 residues.